One sample yielded the 8 T cell receptor beta chains listed below, sequenced in a study of shared clonotypes between healthy human individuals. Method: immunoSEQ multiplex PCR; TCRdb's copy keeps in-frame clones and lacks some. The data hold roughly 520,000 clones, with approximately 94% observed a single time. The sequencing input was naive CD4+ T cells sorted from blood. Specified subset: CD45RA+ positively selected. Receptors were obtained from a woman aged 25-40 years in good health.

This rearrangement joins TRBV15 to TRBJ1-3; TRBD1 might be the D (5 bases). Looked up from germline, CDR1 is LNHNV and CDR2 is YYDKDF (reference sequence). The V and J ends lost 5 bases and 0 bases respectively, with 26 bases between them. The CDR3 is 20 amino acids. CDR3 in amino acids: CATSGRLGWRGRGSGNTIYF. The DNA of the CDR3 is TGTGCCACCAGCGGCAGGTTGGGCTGGCGGGGAAGGGGCTCTGGAAACACCATATATTTT.

The V and J genes are TRBV28 and TRBJ1-5; TRBD1 matches 7 bases. Germline V gene data show CDR1 as MDHEN and CDR2 as SYDVKM. CDR3 length: 14 amino acids. V shed 8 bases, J shed 5 bases, and the junction held 9 bases outside the gene matches. CDR3 nucleotides: TGTGCCAGCCAGGGGCAGGGGGAATATCAGCCCCAGCATTTT. Translating gives CASQGQGEYQPQHF.

V gene TRBV5-1 combines with J gene TRBJ1-5, with D possibly matching TRBD1 (6 bases). The CDR3 length is 15 residues. Germline-derived CDR1 and CDR2 are SGHRS and YFSETQ. V shed 1 base and J shed 1 base, with 9 bases lying between them. CDR3 sequence: CASSLSTGSNQPQHF. The CDR3 DNA sequence: TGCGCCAGCAGCTTGTCCACAGGGAGCAATCAGCCCCAGCATTTT.

The chain has TRBV5-6 and TRBJ2-5, with D possibly TRBD1 on 6 matching bases. This CDR3 spans 14 amino acids. Trimming removed 0 bases at V and 3 bases at J, with 9 bases between. Germline CDR1 SGHDT, CDR2 YYEEEE. CDR3 in DNA: TGTGCCAGCAGCTTGGTTCCAGGGGAAGAGACCCAGTACTTC. Its protein product is CASSLVPGEETQYF.

The chain has TRBV28 and TRBJ1-1; unclear D gene. Germline assignment: CDR1 MDHEN and CDR2 SYDVKM. The CDR3 spans 13 residues. The V gene lost 5 bases and the J gene lost 4 bases, with 11 bases spanning the gap. CDR3 region: CASSSESVTEAFF. The CDR3 nucleotides are TGTGCCAGCAGTAGTGAGTCGGTCACTGAAGCTTTCTTT.

The rearrangement uses TRBV11-2 and TRBJ2-7; 12 positions agree with TRBD2. CDR1 and CDR2 (germline): SGHAT, FQNNGV. The CDR3 has 14 amino acids. Trimming removed 7 bases from V and 6 bases from J; junction bases left unmatched: 7. The CDR3 is CASTGLAGSAEQYF. CDR3 bases: TGTGCCAGCACAGGACTAGCGGGATCTGCCGAGCAGTACTTC.

The chain employs TRBV28 and TRBJ1-1; D possibly corresponds to TRBD1 (6 bases). The CDR3 runs to 15 residues. CDR1 and CDR2 (germline): MDHEN, SYDVKM. The V and J ends lost 6 bases and 6 bases respectively, with 20 bases between them. The CDR3 spells CASSRGGVAGAEAFF. The CDR3 bases are TGTGCCAGCAGCCGGGGGGGCGTTGCTGGGGCTGAAGCTTTCTTT.

The chain has TRBV9 and TRBJ2-2; D is perhaps TRBD2 (5 bases). Germline CDR1 reads SGDLS; CDR2 reads YYNGEE. The CDR3 has 17 amino acids. V was cut by 0 bases and J by 6 bases, with 18 bases left in between. In DNA, the CDR3 is TGTGCCAGCAGCGTAGTACCAGCGGATACCGTAGCCGGGGAGCTGTTTTTT. Amino acids: CASSVVPADTVAGELFF.